This TCR beta chain was obtained from a study of human CD4 T cells and Enterobacteriaceae. Proliferating activated T cells were sorted by FACS as CFSE-low CD25+ ICOS+ after roughly 6-7 days. Sorted memory CD4+ T cells were CFSE-labeled and cultured 2:1 with irradiated antigen-pulsed autologous monocytes. All CD4+ cells other than CD45RA+CCR7+CD95- naive cells were sorted as memory, over 98% pure. With regard to this clone: A much larger clone is a single base away; this may be a read error.

Data came from immunoSEQ multiplex PCR; TCRdb stores just in-frame clones and leaves some out. Counted here are over 150 clones, 46% occurring once; the ten biggest clones make up 48%. J gave up 4 bases and V 6 bases, and 9 bases lay outside the gene matches. The CDR3 spans 15 residues. Germline V gives CDR1 MRHNA, CDR2 SNTAGT. This rearrangement joins TRBV6-4 to TRBJ2-5; 9 bases are a match to TRBD2. This receptor was obtained from a human donor in good health. Sequenced material: bacteria-reactive CD4+ T cells grown in culture. Documented subset: CFSE-low proliferating memory CD4 T cells sorted after in vitro stimulation with a heat-inactivated bacterium or M. tuberculosis lysate. The CDR3 DNA reads TGTGCCAGCAGCTTTGGGGCGGGGGGGCGAGAGACCCAGTACTTC. This gives the protein CASSFGAGGRETQYF.